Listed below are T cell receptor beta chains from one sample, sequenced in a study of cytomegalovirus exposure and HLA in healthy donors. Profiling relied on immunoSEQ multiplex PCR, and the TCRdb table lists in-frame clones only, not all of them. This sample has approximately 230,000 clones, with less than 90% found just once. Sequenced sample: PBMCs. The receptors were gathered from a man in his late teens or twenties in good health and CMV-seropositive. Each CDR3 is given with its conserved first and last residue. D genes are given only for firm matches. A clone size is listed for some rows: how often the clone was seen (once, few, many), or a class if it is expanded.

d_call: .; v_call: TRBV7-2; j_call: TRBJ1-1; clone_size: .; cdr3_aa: CASSYGPNTEAFF; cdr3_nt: TGTGCCAGCAGCTACGGACCGAACACTGAAGCTTTCTTT
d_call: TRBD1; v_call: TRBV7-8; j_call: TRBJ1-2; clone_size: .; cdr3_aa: CASSLLDRGDEGYTF; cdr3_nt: TGTGCCAGCAGCTTGTTGGACAGGGGCGATGAAGGCTACACCTTC
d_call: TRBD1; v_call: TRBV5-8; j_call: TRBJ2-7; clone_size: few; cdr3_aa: CASSRDRYEQYF; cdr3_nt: TGTGCCAGCAGCCGGGACAGATACGAGCAGTACTTC
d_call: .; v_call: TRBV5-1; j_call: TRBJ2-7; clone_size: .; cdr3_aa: CASSLALNSYEQYF; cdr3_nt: TGCGCCAGCAGCTTGGCCCTAAACTCCTACGAGCAGTACTTC
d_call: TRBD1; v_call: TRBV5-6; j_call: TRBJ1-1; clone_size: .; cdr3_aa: CASSTTGLNTEAFF; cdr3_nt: TGTGCCAGCAGCACGACAGGGCTGAACACTGAAGCTTTCTTT
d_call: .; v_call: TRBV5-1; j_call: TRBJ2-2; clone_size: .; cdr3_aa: CASSLRPDTGELFF; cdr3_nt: TGCGCCAGCAGCTTGAGACCGGACACCGGGGAGCTGTTTTTT
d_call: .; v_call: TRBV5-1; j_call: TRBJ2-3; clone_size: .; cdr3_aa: CASSPGTQATDTQYF; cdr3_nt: TGCGCCAGCAGCCCAGGGACACAAGCCACAGATACGCAGTATTTT
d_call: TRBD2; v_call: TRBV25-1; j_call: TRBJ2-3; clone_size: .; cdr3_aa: CASSEQAGSPTDTQYF; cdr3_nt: TGTGCCAGCAGTGAACAAGCGGGGAGCCCCACAGATACGCAGTATTTT
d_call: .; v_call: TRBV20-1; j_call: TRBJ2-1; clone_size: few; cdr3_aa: CSARSNEQFF; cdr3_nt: TGCAGTGCTAGAAGCAATGAGCAGTTCTTC
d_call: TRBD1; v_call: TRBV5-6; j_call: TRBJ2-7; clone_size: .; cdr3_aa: CASSPGPTGTYEQYF; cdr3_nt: TGTGCCAGCAGCCCGGGTCCGACAGGGACCTACGAGCAGTACTTC
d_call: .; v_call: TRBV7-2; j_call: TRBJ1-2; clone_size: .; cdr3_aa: CASSVKTGFGYGYTF; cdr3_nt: TGTGCCAGCAGCGTAAAAACAGGGTTTGGCTATGGCTACACCTTC
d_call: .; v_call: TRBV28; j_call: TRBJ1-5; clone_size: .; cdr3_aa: CASSLDQIKAGHF; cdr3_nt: TGTGCCAGCAGTTTGGACCAAATCAAGGCCGGGCATTTT
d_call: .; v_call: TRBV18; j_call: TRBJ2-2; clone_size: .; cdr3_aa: CASSPRSGILTGELFF; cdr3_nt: TGTGCCAGCTCACCAAGGTCGGGCATTCTCACCGGGGAGCTGTTTTTT
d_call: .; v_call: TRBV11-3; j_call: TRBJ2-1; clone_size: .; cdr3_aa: CASSLVGGSYNEQFF; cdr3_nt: TGTGCCAGCAGCTTAGTGGGGGGCTCCTACAATGAGCAGTTCTTC
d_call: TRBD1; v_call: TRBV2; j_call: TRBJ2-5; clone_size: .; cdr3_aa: CASSDDRDQETQYF; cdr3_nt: TGTGCCAGCAGCGATGACAGGGACCAAGAGACCCAGTACTTC